This TCR beta chain was sequenced during a study of shared clonotypes between healthy human individuals. CD45RO-negative, CCR7-positively selected cells formed the naive CD8 fraction, excluding terminally differentiated effector memory CD45RA+ cells. The protocol was immunoSEQ multiplex PCR, while the TCRdb copy is restricted to in-frame clones and leaves out a portion. The table includes about 2.2 million clones, 90% to 95% detected once. Of note for this clone: Antigen: not known.

Looked up from germline, CDR1 is SGHAT and CDR2 is FQNNGV. Trimming pared 6 bases from V and 2 bases from J, leaving 7 bases between. The CDR3 covers 13 residues. General study findings and limits: Naive subsets generally had larger estimated richness than memory subsets.

Sequencing used naive CD8+ T cells from PBMCs. The chain has TRBV11-2 and TRBJ2-2; D assignment may be TRBD1 or TRBD2 (5 bases each). The TCR comes from a man younger than 30 in good health. Some clones in this sample may be carry-over from other donors' samples. The CDR3 region is CASRGRNTGELFF. The DNA of the CDR3 is TGTGCCAGCAGGGGACGTAACACCGGGGAGCTGTTTTTT.